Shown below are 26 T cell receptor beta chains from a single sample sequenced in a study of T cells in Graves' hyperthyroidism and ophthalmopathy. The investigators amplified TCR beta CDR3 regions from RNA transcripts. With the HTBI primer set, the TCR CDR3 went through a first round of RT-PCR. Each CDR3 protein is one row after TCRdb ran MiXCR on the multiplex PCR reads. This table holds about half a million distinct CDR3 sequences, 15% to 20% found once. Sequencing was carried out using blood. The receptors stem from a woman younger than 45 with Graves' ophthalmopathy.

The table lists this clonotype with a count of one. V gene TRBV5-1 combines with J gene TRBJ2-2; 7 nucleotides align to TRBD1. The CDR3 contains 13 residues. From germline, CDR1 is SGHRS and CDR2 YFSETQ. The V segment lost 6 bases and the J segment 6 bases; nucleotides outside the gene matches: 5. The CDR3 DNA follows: TGCGCCAGCACTAGACAGGGTGCCGGGGAGCTGTTTTTT. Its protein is CASTRQGAGELFF.

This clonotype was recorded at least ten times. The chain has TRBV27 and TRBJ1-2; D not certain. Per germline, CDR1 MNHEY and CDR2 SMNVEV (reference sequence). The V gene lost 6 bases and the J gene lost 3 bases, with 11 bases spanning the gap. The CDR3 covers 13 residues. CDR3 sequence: CASSRGMDYGYTF. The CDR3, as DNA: TGTGCCAGCAGCCGCGGAATGGACTATGGCTACACCTTC.

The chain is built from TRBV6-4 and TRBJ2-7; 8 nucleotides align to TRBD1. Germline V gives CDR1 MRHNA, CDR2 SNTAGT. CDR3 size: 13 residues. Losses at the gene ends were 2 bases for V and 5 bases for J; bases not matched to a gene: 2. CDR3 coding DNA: TGTGCCAGCAGTGACGGACAGGGTAACGAGCAGTACTTC. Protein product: CASSDGQGNEQYF.

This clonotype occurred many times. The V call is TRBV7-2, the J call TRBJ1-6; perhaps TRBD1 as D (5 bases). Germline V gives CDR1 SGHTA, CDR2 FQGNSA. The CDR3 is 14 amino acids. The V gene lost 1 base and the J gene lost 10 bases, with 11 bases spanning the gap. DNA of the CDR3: TGTGCCAGCAGCTTAGGTGGGAAGGGGTCACCCCTCCACTTT. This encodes CASSLGGKGSPLHF.

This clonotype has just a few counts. The CDR3 DNA sequence: TGTGCCAGCAAGAGGGAGTTCGGGTACAATGAGCAGTTCTTC. Translated, it gives CASKREFGYNEQFF. This rearrangement joins TRBV5-8 to TRBJ2-1, with D possibly TRBD2 on 5 matching bases. V was trimmed by 6 bases and J by 4 bases, leaving 14 bases between them. The CDR3 sequence is 14 residues long. Germline V CDR1 and CDR2: SGHTS, YDEGEE.

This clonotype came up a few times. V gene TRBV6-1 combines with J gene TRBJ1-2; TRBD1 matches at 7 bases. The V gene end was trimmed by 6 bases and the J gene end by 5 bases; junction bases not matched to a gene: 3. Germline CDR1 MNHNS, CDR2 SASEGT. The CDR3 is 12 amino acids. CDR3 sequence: CASSPGQYGYTF. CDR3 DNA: TGTGCCAGCAGCCCGGGACAGTATGGCTACACCTTC.

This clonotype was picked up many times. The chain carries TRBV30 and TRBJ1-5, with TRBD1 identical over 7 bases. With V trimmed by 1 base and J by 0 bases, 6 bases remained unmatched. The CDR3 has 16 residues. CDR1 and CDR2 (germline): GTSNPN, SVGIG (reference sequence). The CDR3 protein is CAWSGETGYSNQPQHF. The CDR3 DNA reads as TGTGCCTGGAGTGGGGAGACAGGGTATAGCAATCAGCCCCAGCATTTT.

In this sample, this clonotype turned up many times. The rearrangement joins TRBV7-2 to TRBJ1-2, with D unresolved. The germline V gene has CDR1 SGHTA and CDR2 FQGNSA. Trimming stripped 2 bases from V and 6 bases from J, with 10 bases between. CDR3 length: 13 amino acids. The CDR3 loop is CASSLNSYNGYTF. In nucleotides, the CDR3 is TGTGCCAGCAGCTTAAACAGCTACAATGGCTACACCTTC. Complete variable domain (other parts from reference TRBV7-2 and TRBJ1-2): GAGVSQSPSNKVTEKGKDVELRCDPISGHTALYWYRQSLGQGLEFLIYFQGNSAPDKSGLPSDRFSAERTGGSVSTLTIQRTQQEDSAVYLCASSLNSYNGYTFGSGTRLTVV.

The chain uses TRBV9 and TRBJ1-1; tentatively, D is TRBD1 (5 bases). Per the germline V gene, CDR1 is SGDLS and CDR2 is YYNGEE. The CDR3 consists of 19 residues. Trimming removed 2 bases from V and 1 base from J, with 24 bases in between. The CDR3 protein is CASSVNMAGPTKPNTEAFF. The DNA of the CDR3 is TGTGCCAGCAGCGTCAATATGGCAGGGCCCACCAAGCCGAACACTGAAGCTTTCTTT.

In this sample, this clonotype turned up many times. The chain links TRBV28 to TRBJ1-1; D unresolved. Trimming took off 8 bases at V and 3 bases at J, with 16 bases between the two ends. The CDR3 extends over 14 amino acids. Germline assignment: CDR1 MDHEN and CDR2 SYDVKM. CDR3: CASGNDEGYTEAFF. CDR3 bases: TGTGCCAGCGGAAACGATGAGGGATACACTGAAGCTTTCTTT. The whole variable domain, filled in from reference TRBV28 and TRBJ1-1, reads DVKVTQSSRYLVKRTGEKVFLECVQDMDHENMFWYRQDPGLGLRLIYFSYDVKMKEKGDIPEGYSVSREKKERFSLILESASTNQTSMYLCASGNDEGYTEAFFGQGTRLTVV.

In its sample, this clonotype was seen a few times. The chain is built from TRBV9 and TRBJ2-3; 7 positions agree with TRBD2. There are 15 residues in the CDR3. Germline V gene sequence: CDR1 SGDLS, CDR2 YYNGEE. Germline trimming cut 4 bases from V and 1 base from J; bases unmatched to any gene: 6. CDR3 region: CASSLTSFGTDTQYF. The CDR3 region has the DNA TGTGCCAGCAGCCTGACTAGCTTTGGCACAGATACGCAGTATTTT. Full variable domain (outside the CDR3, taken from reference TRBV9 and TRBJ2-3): DSGVTQTPKHLITATGQRVTLRCSPRSGDLSVYWYQQSLDQGLQFLIQYYNGEERAKGNILERFSAQQFPDLHSELNLSSLELGDSALYFCASSLTSFGTDTQYFGPGTRLTVL.

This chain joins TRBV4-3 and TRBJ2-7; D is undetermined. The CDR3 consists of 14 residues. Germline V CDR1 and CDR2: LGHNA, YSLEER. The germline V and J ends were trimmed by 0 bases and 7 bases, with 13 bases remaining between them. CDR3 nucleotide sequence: TGCGCCAGCAGCCAAGACTTGGTGTTGACAGAGCAGTACTTC. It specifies CASSQDLVLTEQYF.

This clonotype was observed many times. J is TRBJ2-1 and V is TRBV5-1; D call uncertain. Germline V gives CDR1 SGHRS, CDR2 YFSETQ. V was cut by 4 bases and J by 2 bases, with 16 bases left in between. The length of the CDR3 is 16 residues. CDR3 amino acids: CASSPGTLRPYNEQFF. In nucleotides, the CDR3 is TGCGCCAGCAGCCCCGGCACACTTAGGCCCTACAATGAGCAGTTCTTC.

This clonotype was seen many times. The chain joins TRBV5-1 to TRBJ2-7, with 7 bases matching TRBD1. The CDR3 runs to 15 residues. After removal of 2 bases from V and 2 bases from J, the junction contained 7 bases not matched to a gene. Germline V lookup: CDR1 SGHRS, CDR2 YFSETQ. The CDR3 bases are TGCGCCAGCAGCTTTACCGGGACAGCAACCTACGAGCAGTACTTC. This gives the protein CASSFTGTATYEQYF.

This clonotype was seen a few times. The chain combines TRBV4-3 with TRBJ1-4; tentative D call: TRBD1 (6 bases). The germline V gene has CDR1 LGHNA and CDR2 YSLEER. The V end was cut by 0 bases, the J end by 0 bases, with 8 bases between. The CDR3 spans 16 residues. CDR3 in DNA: TGCGCCAGCAGCCAAGACTGGACAGCAACTAATGAAAAACTGTTTTTT. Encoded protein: CASSQDWTATNEKLFF.

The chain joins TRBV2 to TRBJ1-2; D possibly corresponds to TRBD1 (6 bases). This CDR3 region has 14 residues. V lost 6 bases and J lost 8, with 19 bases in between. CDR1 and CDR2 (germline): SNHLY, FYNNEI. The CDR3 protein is CASRRQDIGGGYTF. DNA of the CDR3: TGTGCCAGCAGGAGACAGGATATAGGGGGAGGCTACACCTTC.

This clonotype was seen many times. The chain's CDR3 is CASSPTTYNEQFF. As DNA, the CDR3 is TGTGCCAGCAGCCCGACGACCTACAATGAGCAGTTCTTC. This rearrangement joins TRBV11-3 to TRBJ2-1; no reliable D call. This CDR3 is 13 amino acids long. V shed 5 bases and J shed 2 bases, with 7 bases lying between them. The germline V gene has CDR1 SGHNT and CDR2 YENEEA.

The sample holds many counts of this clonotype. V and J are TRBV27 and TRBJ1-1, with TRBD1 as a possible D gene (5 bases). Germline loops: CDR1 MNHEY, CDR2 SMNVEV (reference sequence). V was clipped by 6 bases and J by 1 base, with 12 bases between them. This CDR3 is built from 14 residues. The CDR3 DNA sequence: TGTGCCAGCAGCAATGGGGGGAAGAACACTGAAGCTTTCTTT. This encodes CASSNGGKNTEAFF.

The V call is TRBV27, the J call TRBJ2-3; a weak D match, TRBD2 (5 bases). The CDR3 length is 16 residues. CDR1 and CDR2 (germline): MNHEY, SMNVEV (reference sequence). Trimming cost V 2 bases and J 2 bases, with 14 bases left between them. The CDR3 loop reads CASSLERELDTDTQYF. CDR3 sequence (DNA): TGTGCCAGCAGTTTAGAGAGGGAGCTGGACACAGATACGCAGTATTTT.

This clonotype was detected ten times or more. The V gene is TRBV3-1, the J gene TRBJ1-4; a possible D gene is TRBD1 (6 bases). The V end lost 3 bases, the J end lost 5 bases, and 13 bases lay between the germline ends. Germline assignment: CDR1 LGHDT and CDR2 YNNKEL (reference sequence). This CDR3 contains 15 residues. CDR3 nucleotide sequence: TGTGCCAGCAGCCAGGAGAGGGGGAAGAATGAAAAACTGTTTTTT. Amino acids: CASSQERGKNEKLFF.

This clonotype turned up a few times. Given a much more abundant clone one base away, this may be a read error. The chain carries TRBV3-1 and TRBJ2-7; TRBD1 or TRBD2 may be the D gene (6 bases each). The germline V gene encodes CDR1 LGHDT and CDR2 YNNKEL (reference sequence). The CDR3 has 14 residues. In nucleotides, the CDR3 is TGTGCCAGCAGCCAAGACGGGGGCTCATACGAGCGGTACTTC. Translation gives CASSQDGGSYERYF.

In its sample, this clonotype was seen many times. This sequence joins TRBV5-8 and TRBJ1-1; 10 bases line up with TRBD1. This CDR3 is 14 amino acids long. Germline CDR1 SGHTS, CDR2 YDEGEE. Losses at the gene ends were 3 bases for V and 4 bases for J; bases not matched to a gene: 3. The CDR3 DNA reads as TGTGCCAGCAGCTGGGGACAGGGGCGCACTGAAGCTTTCTTT. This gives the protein CASSWGQGRTEAFF. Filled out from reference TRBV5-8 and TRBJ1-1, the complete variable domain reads EAGVTQSPTHLIKTRGQQATLRCSPISGHTSVYWYQQALGLGLQFLLWYDEGEERNRGNFPPRFSGRQFPNYSSELNVNALELEDSALYLCASSWGQGRTEAFFGQGTRLTVV.

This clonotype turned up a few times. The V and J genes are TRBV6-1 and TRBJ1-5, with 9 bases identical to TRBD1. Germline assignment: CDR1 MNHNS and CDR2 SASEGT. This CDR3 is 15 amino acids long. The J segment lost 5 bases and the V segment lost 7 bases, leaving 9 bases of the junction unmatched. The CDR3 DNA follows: TGTGCCAGCATATCTGGACAGGGGACACATCAGCCCCAGCATTTT. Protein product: CASISGQGTHQPQHF.

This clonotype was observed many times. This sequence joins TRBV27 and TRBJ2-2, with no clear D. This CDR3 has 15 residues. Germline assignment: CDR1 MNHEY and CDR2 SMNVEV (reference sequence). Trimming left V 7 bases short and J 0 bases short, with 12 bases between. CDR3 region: CASTKLSANTGELFF. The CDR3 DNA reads TGTGCCAGCACCAAACTCTCCGCGAACACCGGGGAGCTGTTTTTT.

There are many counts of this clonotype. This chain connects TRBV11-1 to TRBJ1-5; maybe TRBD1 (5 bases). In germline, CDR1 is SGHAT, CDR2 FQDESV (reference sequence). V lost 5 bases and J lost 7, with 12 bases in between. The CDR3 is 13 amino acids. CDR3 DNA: TGTGCCAGCAGCCAGGGTAGCGGGCAGCCCCAGCATTTT. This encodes CASSQGSGQPQHF.

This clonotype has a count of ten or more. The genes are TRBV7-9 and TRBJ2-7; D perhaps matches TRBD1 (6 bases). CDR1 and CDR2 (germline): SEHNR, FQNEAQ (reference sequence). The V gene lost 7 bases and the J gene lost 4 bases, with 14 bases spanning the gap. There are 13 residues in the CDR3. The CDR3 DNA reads TGTGCCAGCATTGGGCAGGGGCGTTACGAGCAGTACTTC. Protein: CASIGQGRYEQYF.